The rows below give T cell receptor beta chains drawn from one sample of a study of blood T cell repertoires in COVID-19. The protocol was immunoSEQ multiplex PCR, while the TCRdb copy is restricted to in-frame clones and leaves out a portion. This table has over 250,000 clones, approximately 89% appearing once. Sequencing input: peripheral blood. Source of these receptors: a woman under 40 with COVID-19, enrolled during active disease. CDR3s include the opening cysteine and the closing phenylalanine or tryptophan. Fields, in order: D gene, V gene, CDR3 protein. The D gene is left open where the match is weak.

d_gene: -; v_gene: TRBV19; CDR3aa: CASSLTGRFSGANVLTF
d_gene: -; v_gene: TRBV12-5; CDR3aa: CASGLVRGNMYDQQYF
d_gene: TRBD2; v_gene: TRBV6-5; CDR3aa: CASSPQAGVSYEQYF
d_gene: -; v_gene: TRBV4-2; CDR3aa: CASEDSGSYEQYF
d_gene: -; v_gene: TRBV5-8; CDR3aa: CASSLVITGYNTEAFF
d_gene: -; v_gene: TRBV29-1; CDR3aa: CSVVPRGRGNTEAFF
d_gene: -; v_gene: TRBV5-5; CDR3aa: CASSPEPATNEKLFF
d_gene: TRBD1; v_gene: TRBV12-5; CDR3aa: CASGSGTGNEQFF
d_gene: -; v_gene: TRBV2; CDR3aa: CASKVQGISGNTIYF
d_gene: TRBD1; v_gene: TRBV28; CDR3aa: CASITGTGGNQPQHF
d_gene: -; v_gene: TRBV30; CDR3aa: CAWSGQKNTIYF
d_gene: TRBD1; v_gene: TRBV19; CDR3aa: CASSPGQGTSSYEQYF
d_gene: TRBD2; v_gene: TRBV11-2; CDR3aa: CASSLVAGGLDTQYF
d_gene: TRBD1; v_gene: TRBV7-9; CDR3aa: CASSLWDSPNTEAFF
d_gene: -; v_gene: TRBV9; CDR3aa: CASSRTGNSGNTIYF
d_gene: -; v_gene: TRBV28; CDR3aa: CAIRLQADQPQHF
d_gene: -; v_gene: TRBV27; CDR3aa: CASSPNRQGGWPYEQYF
d_gene: -; v_gene: TRBV4-2; CDR3aa: CASSQDVEGVVNGYTF
d_gene: -; v_gene: TRBV30; CDR3aa: CAWSGRTEAFF
d_gene: -; v_gene: TRBV7-9; CDR3aa: CASSFAGLTYEQYF
d_gene: TRBD1; v_gene: TRBV30; CDR3aa: CAASQGTYGYTF
d_gene: -; v_gene: TRBV7-3; CDR3aa: CASSPSTLSTDTQYF
d_gene: TRBD1; v_gene: TRBV19; CDR3aa: CASSPRRTGGTEAFF
d_gene: TRBD1; v_gene: TRBV2; CDR3aa: CASKEGAASQPQHF
d_gene: -; v_gene: TRBV13; CDR3aa: CASSHRASYEQYF
d_gene: TRBD1; v_gene: TRBV12-5; CDR3aa: CASGLVTGAGELFF
d_gene: TRBD2; v_gene: TRBV12-5; CDR3aa: CASGNRLAGGPSYNEQFF
d_gene: TRBD1; v_gene: TRBV3-1/TRBV3-2; CDR3aa: CASSRQGEGYGYTF
d_gene: TRBD1; v_gene: TRBV5-1; CDR3aa: CASSTWTGVGETQYF
d_gene: -; v_gene: TRBV28; CDR3aa: CASSSTPLGRTYNEQFF
d_gene: -; v_gene: TRBV30; CDR3aa: CAWSVGQLNTEAFF
d_gene: TRBD2; v_gene: TRBV12-5; CDR3aa: CASGLINSGSPGEQYF
d_gene: -; v_gene: TRBV27; CDR3aa: CASSPEAGWTASNQPQHF
d_gene: TRBD1; v_gene: TRBV28; CDR3aa: CASMGQGGQPQHF
d_gene: TRBD1; v_gene: TRBV19; CDR3aa: CASSPSDRGYGYTF
d_gene: TRBD2; v_gene: TRBV6-1; CDR3aa: CASSGAGLAPNTGELFF
d_gene: -; v_gene: TRBV3-1/TRBV3-2; CDR3aa: CASSHSGAFYF
d_gene: -; v_gene: TRBV6-2/TRBV6-3; CDR3aa: CASSQSQAKNTEAFF
d_gene: TRBD2; v_gene: TRBV6-5; CDR3aa: CASSYTATSGYNEQFF
d_gene: TRBD1; v_gene: TRBV29-1; CDR3aa: CSVPTGTGKETRNEQFF
d_gene: TRBD1; v_gene: TRBV30; CDR3aa: CAWSVRAGGRLEQYF
d_gene: -; v_gene: TRBV9; CDR3aa: CASSVTTDGSEQYF
d_gene: -; v_gene: TRBV6-5; CDR3aa: CASSQSTHASSEAFF
d_gene: -; v_gene: TRBV10-3; CDR3aa: CAIRGRANTGELFF
d_gene: -; v_gene: TRBV2; CDR3aa: CASTLRGGPYGYTF
d_gene: TRBD1; v_gene: TRBV25-1; CDR3aa: CASSVSGDSYYGYTF
d_gene: TRBD1; v_gene: TRBV9; CDR3aa: CASSVDGTGGHEQYF
d_gene: -; v_gene: TRBV7-2; CDR3aa: CASSVSNEQFF
d_gene: TRBD1; v_gene: TRBV11-2; CDR3aa: CASRRTGKAEAFF
d_gene: TRBD2; v_gene: TRBV11-3; CDR3aa: CASGLAGGHEQFF
d_gene: -; v_gene: TRBV5-1; CDR3aa: CASTKNLYPDTQYF
d_gene: TRBD1; v_gene: TRBV2; CDR3aa: CASMLRDSSYEQYF
d_gene: -; v_gene: TRBV28; CDR3aa: CASSFIDSTNEKLFF
d_gene: -; v_gene: TRBV11-3; CDR3aa: CASSSKTGPGTQYF